A selection of T cell receptor beta chains follows, all from one sample in a study of CD8 T cells in Susac syndrome. A single record per CDR3 protein comes from TCRdb applying MiXCR to the immunoSEQ multiplex PCR reads. The table has about 290,000 distinct CDR3 sequences, over 75% seen once; the top ten hold under 0.2%. The sequenced sample consisted of CD8+ T cells from PBMCs. These receptors all stem from a human donor with multiple sclerosis. Each CDR3 is given with its conserved first and last residue.

v_call,cdr3_aa
TRBV9,CASSVDPVAEAPYGYTF
TRBV24-1,CATSDFLAGVYNEQFF
TRBV20-1,CSARGRGNSPLHF
TRBV6-1,CASSLRGGSSYEQYF
TRBV27,CASSPLLGLNTEAFF
TRBV6-5,CASTLAGLNEQFF
TRBV30,CAWSVALGADLFF
TRBV6-5,CASSYSRSVEAFF
TRBV28,CASSVGPAGSYFYEQYF
TRBV19,CASSILLADQETQYF
TRBV2,CASSDGGASSGANVLTF
TRBV4-1,CASKYSPDTNNEQFF
TRBV7-2,CASSLSDRLLLYGYTF
TRBV9,CASSTPTGGTDTQYF
TRBV19,CASSMGQLYEQYF
TRBV21-1,CASSNRHDLSYEQYF
TRBV7-8,CASSFRPGGSYTGELFF
TRBV3-1,CASSCRLAGVETQYF
TRBV3-1,CASSQEGSRPYEQYF
TRBV7-3,CASSLIHSLNTEAFF
TRBV4-2,CASSQDPQSPYGYTF
TRBV7-9,CASSSSDSRLNTGELFF
TRBV20-1,CSARDPAGSSYEQYF
TRBV7-9,CASRPITSGSSYEQYF
TRBV12-3/TRBV12-4,CARKGGPPTDNEQFF
TRBV20-1,CSARGRLSYEQYF
TRBV27,CASSPERDSYNEQFF
TRBV28,CASSFELTGAGGNIQYF
TRBV6-6,CASRIQGFTSTDTQYF
TRBV9,CASSAGQGSTDTQYF
TRBV6-6,CASLANEQETQYF